The 30 T cell receptor beta chains in this list originate from one sample, sequenced in a study of blood T cell repertoires in COVID-19. Sequencing was performed with immunoSEQ multiplex PCR; in TCRdb, only in-frame clones are kept and a portion is missing. The sample lists under 200,000 clones, approximately 85% occurring once. Sequenced input: peripheral blood. All receptors come from a woman of 80 years or more with acute or convalescent COVID-19.

The chain carries TRBV7-3 and TRBJ2-3; D is perhaps TRBD1 (6 bases). Trimming removed 5 bases from V and 2 bases from J, with 11 bases in between. CDR3 length: 14 amino acids. Germline CDR1 is SGHTA and CDR2 is FQGTGA. Here the CDR3 DNA reads TGTGCCAGCAGCACGGACAGATACACAGATACGCAGTATTTT. Translated, it gives CASSTDRYTDTQYF.

The gene calls are TRBV19 and TRBJ1-5; the match to TRBD1 covers 7 bases. Per germline, CDR1 LNHDA and CDR2 SQIVND (reference sequence). The length of the CDR3 is 14 residues. Germline trimming cut 4 bases from V and 9 bases from J; bases unmatched to any gene: 9. CDR3 coding DNA: TGTGCCAGTAGTACAGACAGGGCTTTGGGGCCCCAGCATTTT. Translation gives CASSTDRALGPQHF.

The chain carries TRBV25-1 and TRBJ2-1, with D unclear. Trimming pared 1 base from V and 3 bases from J, leaving 13 bases between. This CDR3 spans 16 amino acids. Germline-derived CDR1 and CDR2 are MGHDK and SYGVNS. The CDR3 DNA reads as TGTGCCAGCAGTGAATCAACGAAGCCTGGCTACAATGAGCAGTTCTTC. Protein: CASSESTKPGYNEQFF.

V is TRBV12-3 or TRBV12-4 and J is TRBJ1-1; unclear D gene. This CDR3 is 12 amino acids long. Trimming removed 8 bases at V and 8 bases at J, with 15 bases between. The CDR3 DNA is TGTGCCAGCGAGATGTCGGCGGGCGAAGCTTTCTTT. Protein: CASEMSAGEAFF.

This clone came up once. This chain joins TRBV19 and TRBJ1-1, with a weak D call TRBD1 (6 bases). V shed 5 bases and J shed 2 bases, with 21 bases lying between them. The CDR3 sequence is 17 residues long. Germline CDR1 LNHDA, CDR2 SQIVND (reference sequence). The DNA for the CDR3 is TGTGCCAGTAGTCTTTTTCGGCAGGGGCTTATCAACACTGAAGCTTTCTTT. Its translation is CASSLFRQGLINTEAFF.

The chain recombines TRBV6-6 with TRBJ1-3; D is ambiguous. The CDR3 is 15 amino acids. CDR1 is MNHNY and CDR2 is SVGAGI in the germline V gene (reference sequence). V dropped 2 bases and J dropped 0 bases, with 8 bases sitting between them. The DNA of the CDR3 is TGTGCCAGCAGTTACCCGGTTAGCTCTGGAAACACCATATATTTT. Amino acid sequence: CASSYPVSSGNTIYF.

The chain couples TRBV3-1 (or the pseudogene TRBV3-2) to TRBJ1-1; no clear D gene. The V end lost 4 bases, the J end lost 5 bases, and 11 bases lay between the germline ends. The CDR3 sequence is 13 residues long. The germline gives CDR1 LGHDT, CDR2 YNNKEL (reference sequence). The CDR3 sequence: CASSPSGDTEAFF. CDR3 nucleotide sequence: TGTGCCAGCAGCCCCTCCGGGGATACTGAAGCTTTCTTT.

V is TRBV23-1 and J is TRBJ2-2; 8 nucleotides match TRBD2. TRBV23-1 is marked as an open reading frame, function uncertain. The CDR3 is 15 residues long. Losses at the gene ends were 7 bases for V and 7 bases for J; bases not matched to a gene: 11. CDR3 in amino acids: CASKGQREPSGELFF. In DNA form, the CDR3 reads TGCGCCAGCAAGGGCCAGCGGGAGCCGAGCGGGGAGCTGTTTTTT.

As to this clone: Other nucleotide sequences from this sample produce the same CDR3. The chain recombines TRBV27 with TRBJ1-2; TRBD1 might be the D (6 bases). CDR1 MNHEY and CDR2 SMNVEV come from the germline V gene (reference sequence). Between the trimmed V and J ends, which lost 3 bases and 2 bases, there was a span of 10 bases. The CDR3 is made up of 14 amino acids. CDR3 sequence (DNA): TGTGCCAGCAGTTTCGGGGGGGCCAACTATGGCTACACCTTC. Translated: CASSFGGANYGYTF.

The chain recombines TRBV5-5 with TRBJ1-5; TRBD1 matches 10 bases. CDR3 length: 16 residues. Germline loops: CDR1 SGHKS, CDR2 YYEKEE (reference sequence). V lost 0 bases and J lost 6; bases outside the gene matches: 6. This CDR3 reads CASSLGLGQGFQPQHF. The DNA for the CDR3 is TGTGCCAGCAGCTTGGGTTTGGGACAGGGGTTTCAGCCCCAGCATTTT.

V gene TRBV6-2 or TRBV6-3 combines with J gene TRBJ2-1; D is possibly TRBD2 (5 bases). CDR3 length equals 15 residues. V was clipped by 1 base and J by 6 bases, with 13 bases between them. Germline V gene lookup returns CDR1 MNHEY and CDR2 SVGEGT. The CDR3 sequence: CASSYLRGRINEQFF. The CDR3, as DNA: TGTGCCAGCAGTTACTTACGAGGGCGAATCAATGAGCAGTTCTTC.

The J gene is TRBJ1-2, the V gene TRBV18; no reliable D call. V lost 4 bases, J lost 4 bases, and 7 bases lay in between. Per the germline V gene, CDR1 is KGHSH and CDR2 is LQKENI. This CDR3 region has 12 residues. The CDR3 spells CASSQFRYGYTF. The CDR3 DNA is TGTGCCAGCTCACAATTCCGCTATGGCTACACCTTC. The full variable domain, rest sourced from reference TRBV18 and TRBJ1-2, is NAGVMQNPRHLVRRRGQEARLRCSPMKGHSHVYWYRQLPEEGLKFMVYLQKENIIDESGMPKERFSAEFPKEGPSILRIQQVVRGDSAAYFCASSQFRYGYTFGSGTRLTVV.

CDR3 in DNA: TGTGCCAGTAGTAAGGGACAGGGTACTGCTGAAGCTTTCTTT. This encodes CASSKGQGTAEAFF. The chain carries TRBV19 and TRBJ1-1, with TRBD1 matching 9 bases. This CDR3 is built from 14 residues. The trim removed 4 bases at V and 6 bases at J, leaving 6 bases unmatched. Germline V gives CDR1 LNHDA, CDR2 SQIVND (reference sequence).

This clone was detected a few times. The chain recombines TRBV5-4 with TRBJ2-7; 8 bases agree with TRBD1. Germline lookup yields CDR1 SGHNT and CDR2 YYREEE (reference sequence). J gave up 3 bases and V 5 bases, and 13 bases lay outside the gene matches. The CDR3 has 16 residues. This CDR3 reads CASSRRLQGGGYEQYF. CDR3 bases: TGTGCCAGCAGTCGTCGGTTACAGGGGGGAGGCTACGAGCAGTACTTC.

This chain uses TRBV7-2 with TRBJ1-5, with TRBD1 identical over 7 bases. The CDR3 extends over 14 amino acids. Germline V gene lookup returns CDR1 SGHTA and CDR2 FQGNSA. J gave up 5 bases and V 6 bases, and 7 bases lay outside the gene matches. The CDR3: CASSQGQFHQPQHF. DNA for the CDR3: TGTGCCAGCAGTCAGGGACAGTTCCATCAGCCCCAGCATTTT.

The V call is TRBV5-1, the J call TRBJ2-7; perhaps TRBD2 as D (6 bases). CDR1 is SGHRS and CDR2 is YFSETQ in the germline V gene. This CDR3 region has 16 residues. Trimming shortened V by 5 bases and J by 0 bases, and 18 bases separated the two germline ends. CDR3 protein: CASSYGGTGRSYEQYF. CDR3 sequence (DNA): TGCGCCAGCAGTTACGGAGGGACCGGGCGCTCCTACGAGCAGTACTTC. The full variable domain, rest sourced from reference TRBV5-1 and TRBJ2-7, is KAGVTQTPRYLIKTRGQQVTLSCSPISGHRSVSWYQQTPGQGLQFLFEYFSETQRNKGNFPGRFSGRQFSNSRSEMNVSTLELGDSALYLCASSYGGTGRSYEQYFGPGTRLTVT.

The chain uses TRBV6-5 and TRBJ1-1, with 12 bases aligning to TRBD1. The CDR3 is 15 amino acids. Germline V gene lookup returns CDR1 MNHEY and CDR2 SVGAGI. V gave up 10 bases and J gave up 4 bases; unmatched junction bases: 10. In DNA form, the CDR3 reads TGTGCCACCTGGGGGACAGGGGGCCGGGGCACTGAAGCTTTCTTT. Translated: CATWGTGGRGTEAFF.

The genes are TRBV7-3 and TRBJ2-7; 10 nucleotides match TRBD1. With 2 bases clipped from V and 7 bases from J, the junction kept 8 bases outside the gene matches. The CDR3 has 15 amino acids. Germline V lookup: CDR1 SGHTA, CDR2 FQGTGA. CDR3 region: CASSLDRGHQEEQYF. The DNA of the CDR3 is TGTGCCAGCAGCTTAGACAGGGGGCATCAGGAGGAGCAGTACTTC.

The chain links TRBV7-9 to TRBJ2-1; TRBD2 matches 11 bases. V shed 7 bases, J shed 6 bases, and the junction held 2 bases outside the gene matches. Germline V gene lookup returns CDR1 SEHNR and CDR2 FQNEAQ (reference sequence). The CDR3 is made up of 13 amino acids. CDR3 sequence (DNA): TGTGCCAGCAACCTAGCGGGAGGCAATGAGCAGTTCTTC. Residues: CASNLAGGNEQFF.

The CDR3 region is CASSIQLAAQGGEQYF. CDR3 sequence (DNA): TGTGCCAGTAGTATCCAACTAGCGGCCCAGGGAGGCGAGCAGTACTTC. The chain combines TRBV19 with TRBJ2-7, with TRBD2 matching 8 bases. CDR3 length: 16 residues. Trimming took 3 bases from V and 6 from J; bases not matched to a gene: 13. Germline V lookup: CDR1 LNHDA, CDR2 SQIVND (reference sequence).

The chain recombines TRBV5-4 with TRBJ2-5, with 7 nucleotides matching TRBD1. The V and J ends lost 4 bases and 2 bases, in that order; junction bases with no gene match: 5. This CDR3 region has 14 residues. CDR1 and CDR2 from the germline V gene are SGHNT and YYREEE (reference sequence). As DNA, the CDR3 is TGTGCCAGCAGCCTCGGGGACAGACAAGAGACCCAGTACTTC. The encoded protein is CASSLGDRQETQYF.

The rearrangement joins TRBV7-2 to TRBJ2-7, with 8 nucleotides matching TRBD2. The CDR3 sequence is 15 residues long. CDR1 is SGHTA and CDR2 is FQGNSA in the germline V gene. Trimming took 5 bases from V and 2 from J; bases not matched to a gene: 8. CDR3 nucleotide sequence: TGTGCCAGCAGCCCTGGGACTAGTTTCGCCTACGAGCAGTACTTC. Protein product: CASSPGTSFAYEQYF.

The J gene is TRBJ2-7, the V gene TRBV27; possibly TRBD2 for D (5 bases). The CDR3 consists of 13 residues. V lost 3 bases and J 3 bases, leaving 9 bases between the germline ends. Per the germline V gene, CDR1 is MNHEY and CDR2 is SMNVEV (reference sequence). CDR3 nucleotides: TGTGCCAGCAGTTTCAGAGACTACTACGAGCAGTACTTC. It is translated as CASSFRDYYEQYF.

The chain couples TRBV7-9 to TRBJ1-3; D is unresolved. Trimming cost V 1 base and J 4 bases, with 14 bases left between them. CDR3 length: 16 residues. Germline V gene lookup returns CDR1 SEHNR and CDR2 FQNEAQ (reference sequence). CDR3: CASSLGANTPGNTIYF. CDR3 nucleotides: TGTGCCAGCAGCTTAGGGGCTAATACCCCGGGAAACACCATATATTTT.

The chain employs TRBV5-5 and TRBJ1-1; D is undetermined. The germline V gene has CDR1 SGHKS and CDR2 YYEKEE (reference sequence). The CDR3 extends over 13 amino acids. V lost 5 bases, J lost 1 base, and 9 bases lay in between. The CDR3 nucleotides are TGTGCCAGCAGACGAAGTAGGAACACTGAAGCTTTCTTT. Protein product: CASRRSRNTEAFF.

The chain employs TRBV5-6 and TRBJ2-7; TRBD1 matches at 8 bases. V shed 5 bases, J shed 1 base, and the junction held 8 bases outside the gene matches. The CDR3 covers 15 residues. Germline V CDR1 and CDR2: SGHDT, YYEEEE. The CDR3 sequence: CASRQQGAPSYEQYF. As DNA, the CDR3 is TGTGCCAGCAGACAGCAGGGGGCCCCATCCTACGAGCAGTACTTC.

J is TRBJ2-2 and V is TRBV5-1; D may be TRBD2 (5 bases). Germline V CDR1 and CDR2: SGHRS, YFSETQ. Trimming cost V 7 bases and J 0 bases, with 16 bases left between them. The CDR3 contains 16 residues. The CDR3 here is CASATRTASNTGELFF. The CDR3 DNA sequence: TGCGCCAGCGCGACACGGACTGCCTCGAACACCGGGGAGCTGTTTTTT.

The chain links TRBV24-1 to TRBJ2-5; TRBD1 might be the D (5 bases). V was shortened by 2 bases and J by 4 bases, with 10 bases between the two germline ends. This CDR3 region has 14 residues. Germline-derived CDR1 and CDR2 are KGHDR and SFDVKD. CDR3 residues: CATSDWGSPETQYF. The CDR3 DNA is TGTGCCACCAGTGATTGGGGCAGCCCAGAGACCCAGTACTTC.

V is TRBV19 and J is TRBJ1-5; D is uncertain. Germline V CDR1 and CDR2: LNHDA, SQIVND (reference sequence). The CDR3 is made up of 19 amino acids. V was clipped by 2 bases and J by 3 bases, with 23 bases between them. The CDR3 region has the DNA TGTGCCAGTAGTATATCTTACGTGGGCCCCTCGGCGAACAATCAGCCCCAGCATTTT. Protein product: CASSISYVGPSANNQPQHF.

The V and J genes are TRBV3-1 (or the pseudogene TRBV3-2) and TRBJ2-1; D not certain. V was shortened by 1 base and J by 6 bases, with 7 bases between the two germline ends. Germline values: CDR1 LGHDT, CDR2 YNNKEL (reference sequence). This CDR3 comprises 13 residues. This chain's CDR3 is CASSQVRSNEQFF. CDR3 bases: TGTGCCAGCAGCCAAGTAAGGAGCAATGAGCAGTTCTTC.